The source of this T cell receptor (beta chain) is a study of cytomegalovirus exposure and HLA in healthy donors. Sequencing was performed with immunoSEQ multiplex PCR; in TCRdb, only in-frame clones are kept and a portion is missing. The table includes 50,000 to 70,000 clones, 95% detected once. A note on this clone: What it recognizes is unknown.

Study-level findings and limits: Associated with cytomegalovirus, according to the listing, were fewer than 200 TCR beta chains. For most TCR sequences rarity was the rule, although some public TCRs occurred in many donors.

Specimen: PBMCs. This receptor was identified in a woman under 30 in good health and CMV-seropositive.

This CDR3 is CASTSPGTEETQYF. For the CDR3, the DNA is TGTGCCAGCACCTCCCCCGGGACTGAGGAGACCCAGTACTTC. The V gene is TRBV6-6, the J gene TRBJ2-5, with a tentative D call TRBD2 (6 bases). The CDR3 is 14 amino acids. Deletions cut 7 bases from V and 5 bases from J, with 17 bases between. Germline lookup yields CDR1 MNHNY and CDR2 SVGAGI (reference sequence).